This T cell receptor beta chain was recovered during a study of cytomegalovirus exposure and HLA in healthy donors. The J segment lost 6 bases and the V segment lost 4 bases, leaving 8 bases of the junction unmatched. CDR3 length: 15 residues. Germline lookup yields CDR1 SNHLY and CDR2 FYNNEI. PCR involved 60 Vbeta and 13 Jbeta primers. Sequencing used immunoSEQ multiplex PCR; TCRdb keeps in-frame clones, though not all of them. The sample yields some 120,000 clones, 79% seen once. The sample was PBMCs. The chain recombines TRBV2 with TRBJ2-3; 9 bases are a match to TRBD1. This sequence originates from a young woman in good health and CMV-seropositive. The CDR3 DNA sequence: TGTGCCAGCAGTGCCCCGACAGGGGGAAAGGATACGCAGTATTTT. Translated, it gives CASSAPTGGKDTQYF.